The TCR beta chain described here comes from a study of OX40 agonist ivuxolimab in advanced cancers. Study-wide background: Ivuxolimab, an antibody acting as an agonist of OX40 (CD134), was used to treat patients.

This CDR3 region has 15 residues. The germline gives CDR1 SGHTA, CDR2 FQGNSA. The germline V and J ends were trimmed by 3 bases and 7 bases, with 13 bases remaining between them. TCRdb keeps only in-frame clones here, not all; method: immunoSEQ multiplex PCR. The sample comprises about 77,000 clones, 80% to 90% of which are singletons, and 0.6% to 0.8% rests with the top ten. Sequenced here: CD4+ or CD8+ T cells sorted from blood, sampled in a trial of the OX40 agonist ivuxolimab. J is TRBJ1-6 and V is TRBV7-2; weak D call: TRBD1 (6 bases). The receptor was isolated from an adult with an advanced solid tumor such as melanoma, head and neck, liver or kidney cancer. CDR3 DNA: TGTGCCAGCAGCTTGGACAGTGGCCAAAATTCACCCCTCCACTTT. This sequence encodes CASSLDSGQNSPLHF.